The T cell receptor (beta chain) under discussion was sequenced for a study of blood T cell repertoires in COVID-19. Across the study: Collection of acute and convalescent COVID-19 samples took place in the United States, Italy and Spain. In each case, the material was cDNA or gDNA derived from T cells, B-cell-depleted T cells, or PBMCs.

V was trimmed by 2 bases and J by 0 bases, leaving 11 bases between them. Germline values: CDR1 MNHNS, CDR2 SASEGT. The CDR3 consists of 15 residues. Under the authors' procedure: Nucleated cell number was recorded as an estimate derived from reference gene primer amplification. Measured with immunoSEQ multiplex PCR; TCRdb has only the in-frame clones, and not every one. The V and J calls and clone size come from that table; D and trimming were worked out from the DNA. This sample has about 200,000 clones, with less than 90% found just once. The clonotype comes from a woman aged 70 to 79 with acute or convalescent COVID-19. The J gene is TRBJ2-7, the V gene TRBV6-1; D is possibly TRBD1 (5 bases). Material: peripheral blood. The CDR3 loop reads CASSERQYYSYEQYF. In DNA form, the CDR3 reads TGTGCCAGCAGTGAAAGACAGTATTACTCCTACGAGCAGTACTTC.